Each of the 26 T cell receptor beta chains below was sequenced from the same sample in a study of cytomegalovirus exposure and HLA in healthy donors. Primers: 60 Vbeta forward and 13 Jbeta reverse. Clones were sequenced by immunoSEQ multiplex PCR, and TCRdb holds only the in-frame ones, with some missing. This table holds about 80,000 clones, around two thirds found once. The material sequenced was PBMCs. The receptors were sampled from a woman aged 45 to 65 in good health and CMV-seropositive.

V is TRBV7-9 and J is TRBJ2-3; 8 nucleotides agree with TRBD2. The ends lost 1 base at V and 4 bases at J; junction bases unmatched: 7. This CDR3 is 16 amino acids long. CDR1 is SEHNR, CDR2 FQNEAQ, per germline (reference sequence). The DNA for the CDR3 is TGTGCCAGCAGCTTAGGTGCGGGGGGCCTCGCAGATACGCAGTATTTT. Its translation: CASSLGAGGLADTQYF.

The count of this clone is one. J is TRBJ1-4 and V is TRBV27, with 7 bases that match TRBD1. The germline V gene has CDR1 MNHEY and CDR2 SMNVEV (reference sequence). Germline trimming cut 4 bases from V and 9 bases from J; bases unmatched to any gene: 8. This CDR3 contains 14 residues. In DNA, the CDR3 is TGTGCCAGCAGTTCGGGGACAGAATTTAAAAAACTGTTTTTT. Its protein is CASSSGTEFKKLFF.

This clone was counted a few times. The chain employs TRBV9 and TRBJ2-1, with 15 nucleotides matching TRBD2. After removal of 3 bases from V and 0 bases from J, the junction contained 4 bases not matched to a gene. Germline V gene lookup returns CDR1 SGDLS and CDR2 YYNGEE. The CDR3 contains 18 residues. CDR3: CASSGGTSGGSSYNEQFF. The CDR3 DNA follows: TGTGCCAGCAGCGGCGGGACTAGCGGGGGGTCCTCCTACAATGAGCAGTTCTTC.

This clone has more than one count but fewer than ten. The gene calls are TRBV2 and TRBJ1-1, with TRBD1 as a possible D gene (5 bases). Trimming stripped 9 bases from V and 5 bases from J, with 16 bases between. The CDR3 runs to 13 residues. Germline assignment: CDR1 SNHLY and CDR2 FYNNEI. CDR3: CARRAGGGTEAFF. The CDR3 nucleotides are TGTGCCAGGAGAGCGGGGGGAGGGACTGAAGCTTTCTTT.

The rearrangement joins TRBV27 to TRBJ1-5, with D possibly matching TRBD1 (6 bases). The length of the CDR3 is 16 residues. Germline lookup yields CDR1 MNHEY and CDR2 SMNVEV (reference sequence). Trimming took off 4 bases at V and 3 bases at J, with 16 bases between the two ends. The CDR3 DNA reads as TGTGCCAGCAGTTCGAATCCCACAGGGAACAATCAGCCCCAGCATTTT. This sequence encodes CASSSNPTGNNQPQHF.

The V call is TRBV5-4, the J call TRBJ1-5; 7 bases line up with TRBD1. V lost 4 bases and J lost 0; bases outside the gene matches: 10. Germline V gene sequence: CDR1 SGHNT, CDR2 YYREEE (reference sequence). The CDR3 has 17 amino acids. The CDR3 protein is CASSPWDSSYSNQPQHF. In DNA, the CDR3 is TGTGCCAGCAGCCCCTGGGACAGCTCTTATAGCAATCAGCCCCAGCATTTT.

This sequence joins TRBV29-1 and TRBJ2-2, with D perhaps TRBD1 (5 bases). Germline V CDR1 and CDR2: SQVTM, ANQGSEA. The CDR3 sequence is 13 residues long. The CDR3 DNA is TGCATCGTCCTGGGGCCTGGAACCGGGGAGCTGTTTTTT. Protein sequence: CIVLGPGTGELFF.

The chain combines TRBV18 with TRBJ2-5; D may be TRBD2 (5 bases). V lost 5 bases, J lost 5 bases, and 12 bases lay in between. The CDR3 runs 13 residues. Germline-derived CDR1 and CDR2 are KGHSH and LQKENI. As DNA, the CDR3 is TGTGCCAGCTCAGGTACCTCGGGGGAGACCCAGTACTTC. Amino acids: CASSGTSGETQYF.

The CDR3 here is CASRGSRELFF. The CDR3 coding sequence is TGTGCCAGCAGGGGGAGCCGGGAGCTGTTTTTT. The chain is built from TRBV2 and TRBJ2-2; D is perhaps TRBD2 (5 bases). This CDR3 spans 11 amino acids. CDR1 is SNHLY and CDR2 is FYNNEI in the germline V gene. The V end lost 6 bases, the J end lost 9 bases, and 8 bases lay between the germline ends.

The chain uses TRBV5-1 and TRBJ2-3; 8 bases match TRBD2. The V and J ends lost 0 bases and 4 bases, in that order; junction bases with no gene match: 7. CDR1 and CDR2 from the germline V gene are SGHRS and YFSETQ. The CDR3 consists of 16 residues. CDR3 region: CASSLVSGVASDTQYF. In nucleotides, the CDR3 is TGCGCCAGCAGCTTGGTTAGCGGGGTGGCGTCAGATACGCAGTATTTT.

The table lists this clone with a few counts. This sequence joins TRBV11-2 and TRBJ2-5; a weak D match, TRBD2 (5 bases). Germline CDR1 reads SGHAT; CDR2 reads FQNNGV. The CDR3 is made up of 15 amino acids. Trimming left V 5 bases short and J 0 bases short, with 13 bases between. CDR3 sequence (DNA): TGTGCCAGCAGCCCACTAGGATTAAACCAAGAGACCCAGTACTTC. This sequence encodes CASSPLGLNQETQYF.

This clone came up once. This chain connects TRBV20-1 to TRBJ1-4; D gene unclear. Looked up from germline, CDR1 is DFQATT and CDR2 is SNEGSKA (reference sequence). The CDR3 has 11 residues. CDR3 DNA: TGCAGCGCGACCCGAGGTGAAAAACTGTTTTTT. It yields the protein CSATRGEKLFF.

Worth noting for this clone: The same CDR3 can be traced to other DNA sequences in this sample. The CDR3 is CASSPAGTPNTEAFF. CDR3 DNA: TGTGCCAGTAGTCCGGCCGGGACACCTAACACTGAAGCTTTCTTT. V and J are TRBV19 and TRBJ1-1, with D tentatively TRBD1 (6 bases). CDR1 is LNHDA and CDR2 is SQIVND in the germline V gene (reference sequence). This CDR3 contains 15 residues. V lost 5 bases, J lost 2 bases, and 15 bases lay in between.

This clone has just a few counts. The chain uses TRBV9 and TRBJ1-6; 8 nucleotides line up with TRBD1. Germline loops: CDR1 SGDLS, CDR2 YYNGEE. The junction had 0 bases not matched to a gene; V was cut back by 1 base and J by 6 bases. The CDR3 sequence is 14 residues long. DNA of the CDR3: TGTGCCAGCAGCGTAACAGGGGGTAATTCACCCCTCCACTTT. Translating gives CASSVTGGNSPLHF.

The chain recombines TRBV5-4 with TRBJ2-3, with D possibly being TRBD1 (5 bases). The CDR3 length is 16 residues. The germline V and J ends were trimmed by 0 bases and 1 base, with 12 bases remaining between them. CDR1 SGHNT and CDR2 YYREEE come from the germline V gene (reference sequence). CDR3 bases: TGTGCCAGCAGCTTGGCGGGCAGGGATGGCACAGATACGCAGTATTTT. The encoded protein is CASSLAGRDGTDTQYF.

The CDR3 coding sequence is TGCGCCAGCAGTCCGCAGGAGGGGACTGAAGCTTTCTTT. The encoded protein is CASSPQEGTEAFF. V gene TRBV5-1 combines with J gene TRBJ1-1, with D possibly matching TRBD1 (5 bases). The CDR3 contains 13 residues. Trimming took off 5 bases at V and 5 bases at J, with 13 bases between the two ends. Germline lookup yields CDR1 SGHRS and CDR2 YFSETQ.

The gene calls are TRBV2 and TRBJ2-7, with 8 bases fitting TRBD1. Germline values: CDR1 SNHLY, CDR2 FYNNEI. After removal of 7 bases from V and 2 bases from J, the junction contained 4 bases not matched to a gene. The CDR3 length is 13 residues. Here the CDR3 reads CASTGQGAYEQYV. CDR3 coding DNA: TGTGCCAGCACAGGACAGGGTGCCTACGAGCAGTACGTC.

This clone was seen a few times. The chain links TRBV6-1 to TRBJ1-1; perhaps TRBD1 as D (5 bases). This CDR3 is built from 13 residues. V was pared by 3 bases and J by 1 base, with 6 bases between. Germline CDR1 is MNHNS and CDR2 is SASEGT. The DNA for the CDR3 is TGTGCCAGCAGTGATGGACAGAACACTGAAGCTTTCTTT. Translating gives CASSDGQNTEAFF.

The V and J genes are TRBV5-1 and TRBJ1-6, with a weak D call TRBD1 (5 bases). Trimming left V 2 bases short and J 8 bases short, with 11 bases between. CDR1 and CDR2 from the germline V gene are SGHRS and YFSETQ. This CDR3 is 14 amino acids long. The CDR3 region is CASSFSQGYSPLHF. DNA of the CDR3: TGCGCCAGCAGCTTCAGCCAGGGCTATTCACCCCTCCACTTT.

This clone occurred a few times. The J gene is TRBJ2-1, the V gene TRBV5-5, with 8 bases lining up with TRBD2. The germline gives CDR1 SGHKS, CDR2 YYEKEE (reference sequence). The ends lost 1 base at V and 0 bases at J; junction bases unmatched: 6. There are 17 residues in the CDR3. CDR3 residues: CASSLRGGASSYNEQFF. The DNA for the CDR3 is TGTGCCAGCAGCTTGCGGGGGGGAGCAAGCTCCTACAATGAGCAGTTCTTC.

The rearrangement joins TRBV19 to TRBJ2-2; D remains unclear. Trimming stripped 6 bases from V and 0 bases from J, with 17 bases between. CDR3 length: 17 residues. Germline V gives CDR1 LNHDA, CDR2 SQIVND (reference sequence). The CDR3 here is CASSRGGFTSNTGELFF. Here the CDR3 DNA reads TGTGCCAGTAGCAGAGGCGGATTTACTTCGAACACCGGGGAGCTGTTTTTT.

The chain combines TRBV13 with TRBJ1-3; no firm D call. Deletions cut 8 bases from V and 0 bases from J, with 17 bases between. This CDR3 contains 16 residues. The V gene's germline CDR1 is PRHDT and CDR2 FYEKMQ (reference sequence). The CDR3 is CASQSVGSYSGNTIYF. The CDR3 region has the DNA TGTGCCAGCCAATCCGTTGGCAGTTACTCTGGAAACACCATATATTTT.

The rearrangement joins TRBV7-9 to TRBJ2-4, with 7 bases matching TRBD2. CDR3 length equals 15 residues. Germline V lookup: CDR1 SEHNR, CDR2 FQNEAQ (reference sequence). V lost 5 bases to trimming and J lost 4 bases; unmatched junction nucleotides: 8. The CDR3 region is CASSPQVGGKNIQYF. The CDR3 nucleotides are TGTGCCAGCAGCCCCCAGGTGGGGGGGAAAAACATTCAGTACTTC.

DNA for the CDR3: TGTGCCAGCACCACGGGAGCTCTGAACACTGAAGCTTTCTTT. It translates to CASTTGALNTEAFF. The chain is built from TRBV7-8 and TRBJ1-1; no reliable D call. This CDR3 region has 14 residues. Germline loops: CDR1 SGHVS, CDR2 FQNEAQ. The V end lost 7 bases, the J end lost 0 bases, and 12 bases lay between the germline ends.

The J gene is TRBJ1-2, the V gene TRBV10-3; 8 bases line up with TRBD1. Germline trimming cut 4 bases from V and 0 bases from J; bases unmatched to any gene: 10. Germline assignment: CDR1 ENHRY and CDR2 SYGVKD. CDR3 length equals 17 residues. CDR3 bases: TGTGCCATCAGTGCCCGAGACAGGGGTTTAGCTAACTATGGCTACACCTTC. It yields the protein CAISARDRGLANYGYTF.

On this clone: The junction differs from germline at one of its ends, possibly a read error. The J gene is TRBJ2-3, the V gene TRBV4-1; tentative D call: TRBD1 (6 bases). This CDR3 region has 16 residues. Germline V lookup: CDR1 MGHRA, CDR2 YSYEKL. The CDR3 protein is CASSHPQGSGTYTQYF. In DNA, the CDR3 is TGCGCCAGCAGCCACCCACAGGGATCGGGCACATATACGCAGTATTTT.